This TCR beta chain came from a study of T-cell memory formation after mild COVID-19. Findings and limits, study-wide: Among CD4+ contracting clones, most were CM and EM, and CD8+ ones EMRA.

Sample barcodes and UMIs were carried by the TCR alpha and TCR beta cDNA libraries that 5'RACE generated with constant-segment primers. From the 5' RACE reads, TCRdb called clonotypes with MiXCR, one entry per CDR3 protein. The data contain roughly 580,000 distinct CDR3 sequences, roughly 18% of them singletons. Comment on this clonotype: Its antigen is undetermined.

The germline V and J ends were trimmed by 0 bases and 0 bases, with 8 bases remaining between them. The CDR3 is 16 residues long. The germline V gene encodes CDR1 MGHRA and CDR2 YSYEKL. The TCR originated in an adult woman who had mild COVID-19 (a few samples of this study predate the infection). Cell type and time point are not known. V is TRBV4-1 and J is TRBJ1-4; D gene uncertain. Sequencing was carried out using PBMCs or a T cell subset sorted from them (not recorded which). The CDR3 sequence is CASSQDRRSTNEKLFF. The CDR3 DNA sequence: TGCGCCAGCAGCCAAGATCGTAGATCAACTAATGAAAAACTGTTTTTT.